The present TCR beta chain was sequenced within a study of identical twins. Using its own MiXCR run on the 5' RACE reads, TCRdb lists one record per CDR3 protein. The sample includes 450,000 to 650,000 distinct CDR3 sequences, roughly 15% of them seen just once. V was shortened by 6 bases and J by 1 base, with 20 bases between the two germline ends. This CDR3 has 17 residues. These data were likewise used in another study, on yellow fever vaccine responses in identical twins.

Sequenced: CD4+ T cells sorted from blood. V usage is TRBV12-3 or TRBV12-4 and J usage is TRBJ2-3; TRBD2 might be the D (6 bases). The clonotype comes from a woman younger than 30 in good health. CDR3 sequence: CASSPRYRESRTDTQYF. The CDR3 nucleotides read TGTGCCAGCAGCCCGAGGTACCGGGAGTCGCGCACAGATACGCAGTATTTT.